The 19 T cell receptor beta chains given below trace back to one sample, sequenced in a study of blood T cell repertoires in COVID-19. Using immunoSEQ multiplex PCR, the repertoire was profiled, and TCRdb retains in-frame clones only, with some absent. This table holds fewer than 200,000 clones, around 87% found once. The sequenced sample consisted of peripheral blood. These receptors all stem from a man aged 35 to 55 with active or convalescent COVID-19.

This clone was counted only a few times. The genes are TRBV27 and TRBJ2-7; TRBD2 might be the D (5 bases). The CDR3 totals 13 residues. With 1 base removed from V and 6 bases from J, the gap between germline ends came to 10 bases. Per germline, CDR1 MNHEY and CDR2 SMNVEV (reference sequence). CDR3 sequence reads: CASSLFEGGEQYF. As DNA, the CDR3 is TGTGCCAGCAGTTTATTTGAGGGTGGCGAGCAGTACTTC.

The V call is TRBV28, the J call TRBJ2-7, with 14 bases aligning to TRBD2. Germline V CDR1 and CDR2: MDHEN, SYDVKM. V lost 5 bases and J lost 3; bases outside the gene matches: 3. The CDR3 runs 15 residues. CDR3 coding DNA: TGTGCCAGCAGTGGGACTAGCGGGGGCCTCTACGAGCAGTACTTC. This translates into CASSGTSGGLYEQYF.

This chain uses TRBV7-2 with TRBJ2-5; TRBD2 aligns across 16 bases. The V gene's germline CDR1 is SGHTA and CDR2 FQGNSA. The V segment lost 5 bases and the J segment 5 bases; nucleotides outside the gene matches: 8. The CDR3 consists of 17 residues. CDR3 DNA: TGTGCCAGCAGCCTGGGACTAGCGGGGGGGCCAGGGGAGACCCAGTACTTC. This translates into CASSLGLAGGPGETQYF.

The chain uses TRBV10-3 and TRBJ2-7, with D tentatively TRBD2 (6 bases). Trimming shortened V by 6 bases and J by 1 base, and 19 bases separated the two germline ends. Germline loops: CDR1 ENHRY, CDR2 SYGVKD. This CDR3 spans 16 amino acids. The CDR3, as DNA: TGTGCCATCAGCCGATCCCTTTCTAGCGAATCCTACGAGCAGTACTTC. It encodes CAISRSLSSESYEQYF.

J is TRBJ2-1 and V is TRBV6-4; 9 bases agree with TRBD1. Per germline, CDR1 MRHNA and CDR2 SNTAGT. V trimming: 6 bases; J trimming: 10 bases; junction bases outside the gene matches: 4. This CDR3 has 12 residues. The CDR3 loop reads CASSNTGGEQFF. The CDR3 bases are TGTGCCAGCAGCAATACAGGGGGCGAGCAGTTCTTC.

The chain carries TRBV30 and TRBJ2-1; D may be TRBD1 (6 bases). CDR1 is GTSNPN, CDR2 SVGIG, per germline (reference sequence). The CDR3 has 14 amino acids. Trimming shortened V by 8 bases and J by 4 bases, and 18 bases separated the two germline ends. The CDR3 is CAGNQPGQYNEQFF. The CDR3 coding sequence is TGTGCCGGGAACCAGCCGGGACAATACAATGAGCAGTTCTTC.

V and J are TRBV2 and TRBJ1-4, with unresolved D. V was pared by 6 bases and J by 0 bases, with 8 bases between. In germline, CDR1 is SNHLY, CDR2 FYNNEI. The CDR3 has 14 residues. As DNA, the CDR3 is TGTGCCAGCAGACCCCGGGCAACTAATGAAAAACTGTTTTTT. Translated, it gives CASRPRATNEKLFF.

The V call is TRBV24-1, the J call TRBJ2-3; D possibly corresponds to TRBD1 (6 bases). Germline CDR1 and CDR2: KGHDR and SFDVKD. Trimming removed 6 bases from V and 6 bases from J, with 15 bases in between. The CDR3 runs to 14 residues. CDR3 nucleotide sequence: TGTGCCACCAGTCGGAACAGGGTCGACGATACGCAGTATTTT. Translation gives CATSRNRVDDTQYF.

The V gene is TRBV25-1, the J gene TRBJ1-5, with TRBD1 matching over 9 bases. The V and J ends lost 6 bases and 6 bases, in that order; junction bases with no gene match: 9. Germline V CDR1 and CDR2: MGHDK, SYGVNS. CDR3 size: 15 residues. As DNA, the CDR3 is TGTGCCAGCAGAGGGAACGGACAGGGGAGTCAGCCCCAGCATTTT. It codes for CASRGNGQGSQPQHF.

The rearrangement uses TRBV5-4 and TRBJ1-2; a weak D match, TRBD1 (5 bases). The CDR3 consists of 16 residues. The V end was cut by 0 bases, the J end by 5 bases, with 17 bases between. Germline loops: CDR1 SGHNT, CDR2 YYREEE (reference sequence). CDR3 residues: CASSLVHWGVKYGYTF. In nucleotides, the CDR3 is TGTGCCAGCAGCTTGGTCCATTGGGGGGTGAAATATGGCTACACCTTC.

J is TRBJ2-3 and V is TRBV11-3; tentatively, D is TRBD1 (5 bases). The V gene lost 6 bases and the J gene lost 0 bases, with 10 bases spanning the gap. Germline V lookup: CDR1 SGHNT, CDR2 YENEEA. The CDR3 has 14 amino acids. DNA of the CDR3: TGTGCCAGCAGTCTAGGGGCTAGCACAGATACGCAGTATTTT. Residues: CASSLGASTDTQYF.

V is TRBV7-2 and J is TRBJ1-2; D call uncertain. V was clipped by 7 bases and J by 3 bases, with 15 bases between them. The CDR3 is 14 residues long. Germline CDR1 and CDR2: SGHTA and FQGNSA. The CDR3 region has the DNA TGTGCCAGCACTAGCACTTTGGCGTACTATGGCTACACCTTC. Encoded protein: CASTSTLAYYGYTF.

The chain joins TRBV7-2 to TRBJ2-7, with TRBD2 matching 11 bases. Germline values: CDR1 SGHTA, CDR2 FQGNSA. V was pared by 2 bases and J by 2 bases, with 2 bases of the junction left unmatched. CDR3 length equals 15 residues. CDR3 in amino acids: CASSLSSGGAYEQYF. The CDR3 nucleotides read TGTGCCAGCAGCTTAAGTAGCGGGGGGGCCTACGAGCAGTACTTC.

The V gene is TRBV28, the J gene TRBJ2-3; TRBD1 aligns across 7 bases. The CDR3 has 15 residues. From germline, CDR1 is MDHEN and CDR2 SYDVKM. After removal of 5 bases from V and 1 base from J, the junction contained 6 bases not matched to a gene. The CDR3 nucleotides read TGTGCCAGCAGTCTAGGGGGCCGGGGCACAGATACGCAGTATTTT. Amino acid sequence: CASSLGGRGTDTQYF.

This clone was counted between two and nine times. The chain joins TRBV27 to TRBJ2-5; 9 positions agree with TRBD2. CDR3 length equals 15 residues. Trimming cost V 7 bases and J 1 base; bases outside gene matches: 7. The germline V gene has CDR1 MNHEY and CDR2 SMNVEV (reference sequence). The CDR3, as DNA: TGTGCCAGCAAACCCAGCGGGGGGCCCCAAGAGACCCAGTACTTC. It specifies CASKPSGGPQETQYF.

This chain connects TRBV7-6 to TRBJ2-2, with TRBD2 identical over 10 bases. Looked up from germline, CDR1 is SGHVS and CDR2 is FNYEAQ. This CDR3 contains 18 residues. The junction had 6 bases not matched to a gene; V was cut back by 0 bases and J by 2 bases. CDR3 sequence reads: CASSLAASGGQNTGELFF. CDR3 DNA sequence: TGTGCCAGCAGCTTAGCGGCTAGCGGGGGCCAAAACACCGGGGAGCTGTTTTTT.

The chain is built from TRBV7-9 and TRBJ1-1; D possibly corresponds to TRBD1 (6 bases). Germline assignment: CDR1 SEHNR and CDR2 FQNEAQ (reference sequence). Trimming left V 1 base short and J 1 base short, with 22 bases between. The CDR3 sequence is 19 residues long. This chain's CDR3 is CASSLGDTDPKGGNTEAFF. CDR3 in DNA: TGTGCCAGCAGCTTAGGGGACACAGATCCCAAGGGTGGGAACACTGAAGCTTTCTTT.

V and J are TRBV12-5 and TRBJ2-5; 12 nucleotides align to TRBD1. Unmatched junction bases numbered 7, after V lost 2 bases and J lost 3 bases. The CDR3 loop spans 17 amino acids. The germline V gene encodes CDR1 LGHNT and CDR2 FRNRAP. Here the CDR3 reads CASGLSGDRGLEETQYF. CDR3 coding DNA: TGTGCTAGTGGTTTGTCAGGGGACAGGGGGCTCGAAGAGACCCAGTACTTC.

This clone showed up just once. The CDR3 reads CASSLVWRSEAFF. CDR3 bases: TGTGCCAGCAGCTTAGTTTGGAGAAGTGAAGCTTTCTTT. The V call is TRBV11-3, the J call TRBJ1-1; D is undetermined. The CDR3 spans 13 residues. V dropped 1 base and J dropped 7 bases, with 10 bases sitting between them. Germline V gene sequence: CDR1 SGHNT, CDR2 YENEEA.